This TCR beta chain was observed in a study of shared T cell receptors in the human thymus. Sequencing used immunoSEQ multiplex PCR; TCRdb keeps in-frame clones, though not all of them. The top ten clones hold around 0.012% of a sample with roughly 500,000 clones, about 84% of them seen once. This CDR3 comprises 17 residues. CDR1 ENHRY and CDR2 SYGVKD come from the germline V gene. Trimming took off 4 bases at V and 8 bases at J, with 23 bases between the two ends. These data also featured in a second study, about human thymus T cells. Turning to that study: Donor material was obtained from healthy Finnish infants undergoing corrective surgery for congenital heart defects. The thymus was resected at corrective cardiac surgery.

This TCR was recovered from a boy younger than two with a congenital heart defect. This rearrangement joins TRBV10-3 to TRBJ2-2; maybe TRBD1 (5 bases). What was sequenced was thymocytes. CDR3 sequence reads: CAISVRSDKAQPGELFF. CDR3 bases: TGTGCCATCAGTGTTAGGTCGGACAAGGCTCAACCTGGGGAGCTGTTTTTT.